One sample yielded the 8 T cell receptor beta chains listed below, sequenced in a study of blood T cells in healthy people across ages. Primed by a sample-barcoded 5' primer and a J-beta primer mix, a second PCR proceeded for 7 to 11 cycles. In TCRdb, the 5' RACE reads were re-called with MiXCR into one record per CDR3 protein. The table has about 1.1 million distinct CDR3 sequences, around two fifths seen once. The sequenced sample was blood. All receptors derive from a young man in good health.

The rearrangement joins TRBV29-1 to TRBJ1-1; D is unclear. Germline lookup yields CDR1 SQVTM and CDR2 ANQGSEA. CDR3 length: 12 amino acids. V lost 2 bases and J lost 0, with 4 bases in between. CDR3 in DNA: TGCAGCGTTGAAAGTCTGAACACTGAAGCTTTCTTT. This codes for CSVESLNTEAFF.

Details on this clonotype: Possible read error: a much larger clone is one base away. V and J are TRBV12-3 or TRBV12-4 and TRBJ2-1, with D unresolved. This CDR3 is 15 amino acids long. Trimming stripped 6 bases from V and 6 bases from J, with 18 bases between. The CDR3 reads CASSLHRAQCNEQFF. The CDR3 DNA reads TGTGCCAGCAGCCTCCACCGAGCGCAGTGCAATGAGCAGTTCTTC.

This sequence joins TRBV7-9 and TRBJ2-4; D possibly matches TRBD1 or TRBD2 (5 bases each). Germline lookup yields CDR1 SEHNR and CDR2 FQNEAQ (reference sequence). CDR3 length equals 16 residues. The V and J ends lost 1 base and 0 bases respectively, with 10 bases between them. The CDR3 spells CASSLDPGRAKNIQYF. DNA for the CDR3: TGTGCCAGCAGCTTAGACCCGGGGCGAGCCAAAAACATTCAGTACTTC.

V gene TRBV9 combines with J gene TRBJ2-2; D gene ambiguous. V was cut by 2 bases and J by 6 bases, with 20 bases left in between. The CDR3 runs to 17 residues. The germline V gene encodes CDR1 SGDLS and CDR2 YYNGEE. Here the CDR3 reads CASSVSSDTASAGELFF. DNA of the CDR3: TGTGCCAGCAGCGTGAGTAGTGACACAGCGTCCGCCGGGGAGCTGTTTTTT.

This clonotype appeared a few times. This sequence joins TRBV28 and TRBJ1-6; 10 bases fit TRBD1. Germline V CDR1 and CDR2: MDHEN, SYDVKM. The ends lost 6 bases at V and 5 bases at J; junction bases unmatched: 7. This CDR3 is built from 16 residues. CDR3 loop: CASSPLDRGDNSPLHF. For the CDR3, the DNA is TGTGCCAGCAGCCCTCTGGACAGGGGGGATAATTCACCCCTCCACTTT. The variable domain in full, with the rest retrieved from reference TRBV28 and TRBJ1-6, is DVKVTQSSRYLVKRTGEKVFLECVQDMDHENMFWYRQDPGLGLRLIYFSYDVKMKEKGDIPEGYSVSREKKERFSLILESASTNQTSMYLCASSPLDRGDNSPLHFGNGTRLTVT.

The chain is built from TRBV4-3 and TRBJ2-1; D remains unclear. Trimming cost V 5 bases and J 10 bases, with 18 bases left between them. This CDR3 region has 14 residues. Germline CDR1 LGHNA, CDR2 YSLEER. The chain's CDR3 is CASSTTRAVGEQFF. DNA of the CDR3: TGCGCCAGCAGCACAACAAGGGCGGTCGGGGAGCAGTTCTTC.

The chain carries TRBV6-2 or TRBV6-3 and TRBJ2-3; possibly TRBD2 for D (5 bases). The CDR3 loop spans 15 amino acids. Trimming shortened V by 7 bases and J by 4 bases, and 18 bases separated the two germline ends. Germline CDR1 MNHEY, CDR2 SVGEGT. The CDR3 is CASTLTGVTADTQYF. DNA for the CDR3: TGTGCCAGCACCCTGACCGGGGTGACCGCAGATACGCAGTATTTT.

The V gene is TRBV20-1, the J gene TRBJ2-4, with D maybe TRBD1 (6 bases). This CDR3 region has 10 residues. V shed 1 base and J shed 12 bases, with 7 bases lying between them. Germline V gives CDR1 DFQATT, CDR2 SNEGSKA (reference sequence). In DNA, the CDR3 is TGCAGTGCTAGAGCAGGGGATCAGTACTTC. Protein product: CSARAGDQYF.